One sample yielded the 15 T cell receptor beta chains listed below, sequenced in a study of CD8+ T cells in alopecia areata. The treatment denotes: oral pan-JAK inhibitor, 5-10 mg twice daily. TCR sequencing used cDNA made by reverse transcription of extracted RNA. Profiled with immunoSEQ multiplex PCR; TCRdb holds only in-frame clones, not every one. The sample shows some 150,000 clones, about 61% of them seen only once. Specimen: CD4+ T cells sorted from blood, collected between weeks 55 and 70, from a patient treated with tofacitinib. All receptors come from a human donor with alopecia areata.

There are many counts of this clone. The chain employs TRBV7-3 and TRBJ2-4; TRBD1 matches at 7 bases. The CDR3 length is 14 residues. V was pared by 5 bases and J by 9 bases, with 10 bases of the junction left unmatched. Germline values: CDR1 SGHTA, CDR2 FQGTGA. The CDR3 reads CASSRDREGAIQYF. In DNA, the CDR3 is TGTGCCAGCAGCCGAGACAGGGAAGGGGCCATTCAGTACTTC.

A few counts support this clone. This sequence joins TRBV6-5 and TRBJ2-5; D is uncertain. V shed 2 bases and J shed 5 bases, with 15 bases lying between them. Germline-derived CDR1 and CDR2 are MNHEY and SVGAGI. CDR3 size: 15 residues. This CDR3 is CASSYTSDGLETQYF. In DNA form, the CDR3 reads TGTGCCAGCAGTTACACATCGGACGGGTTGGAGACCCAGTACTTC.

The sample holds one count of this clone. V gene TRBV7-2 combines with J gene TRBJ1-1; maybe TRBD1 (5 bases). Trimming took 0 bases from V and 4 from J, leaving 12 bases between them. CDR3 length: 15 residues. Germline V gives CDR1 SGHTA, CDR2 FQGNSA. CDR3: CASSLAPRATTEAFF. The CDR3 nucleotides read TGTGCCAGCAGCTTAGCGCCCAGGGCTACCACTGAAGCTTTCTTT.

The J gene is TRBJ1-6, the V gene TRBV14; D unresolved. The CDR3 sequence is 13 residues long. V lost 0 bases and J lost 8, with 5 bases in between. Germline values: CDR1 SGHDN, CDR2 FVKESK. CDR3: CASSQDFDSPLHF. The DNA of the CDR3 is TGTGCCAGCAGCCAAGATTTCGATTCACCCCTCCACTTT.

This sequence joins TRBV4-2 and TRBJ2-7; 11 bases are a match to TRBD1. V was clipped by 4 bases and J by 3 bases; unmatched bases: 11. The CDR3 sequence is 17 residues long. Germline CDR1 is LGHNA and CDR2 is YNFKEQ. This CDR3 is CASSPAPWDRGSYEQYF. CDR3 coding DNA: TGTGCCAGCAGCCCCGCACCTTGGGACAGGGGGAGCTACGAGCAGTACTTC.

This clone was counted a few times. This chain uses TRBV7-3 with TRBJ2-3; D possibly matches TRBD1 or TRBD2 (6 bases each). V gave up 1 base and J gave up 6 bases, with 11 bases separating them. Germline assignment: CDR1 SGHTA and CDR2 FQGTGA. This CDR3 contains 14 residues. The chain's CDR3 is CASSLIPGADTQYF. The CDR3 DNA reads TGTGCCAGCAGCTTAATCCCGGGGGCCGATACGCAGTATTTT.

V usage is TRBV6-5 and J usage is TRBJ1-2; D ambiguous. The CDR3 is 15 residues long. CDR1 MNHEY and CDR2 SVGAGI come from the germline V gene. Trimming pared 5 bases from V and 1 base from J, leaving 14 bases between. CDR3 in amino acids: CASSPRRGNNYGYTF. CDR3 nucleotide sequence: TGTGCCAGCAGTCCGCGGCGAGGGAATAACTATGGCTACACCTTC.

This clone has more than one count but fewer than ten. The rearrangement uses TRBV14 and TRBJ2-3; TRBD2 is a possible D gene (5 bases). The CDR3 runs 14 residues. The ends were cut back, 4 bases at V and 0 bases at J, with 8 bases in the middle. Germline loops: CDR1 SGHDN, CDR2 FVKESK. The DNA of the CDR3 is TGTGCCAGCAGCCCCCGGAGGAGCACAGATACGCAGTATTTT. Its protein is CASSPRRSTDTQYF.

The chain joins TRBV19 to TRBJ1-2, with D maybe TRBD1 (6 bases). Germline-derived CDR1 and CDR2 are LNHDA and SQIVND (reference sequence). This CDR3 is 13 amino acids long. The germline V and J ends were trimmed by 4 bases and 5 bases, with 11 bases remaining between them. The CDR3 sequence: CASSTSGVYGYTF. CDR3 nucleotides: TGTGCCAGTAGTACATCAGGGGTATATGGCTACACCTTC.

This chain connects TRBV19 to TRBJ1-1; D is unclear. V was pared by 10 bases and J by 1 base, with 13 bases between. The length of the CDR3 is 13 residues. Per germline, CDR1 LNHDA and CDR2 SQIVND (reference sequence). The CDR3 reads CANAETKNTEAFF. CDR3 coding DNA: TGTGCCAACGCGGAGACCAAGAACACTGAAGCTTTCTTT.

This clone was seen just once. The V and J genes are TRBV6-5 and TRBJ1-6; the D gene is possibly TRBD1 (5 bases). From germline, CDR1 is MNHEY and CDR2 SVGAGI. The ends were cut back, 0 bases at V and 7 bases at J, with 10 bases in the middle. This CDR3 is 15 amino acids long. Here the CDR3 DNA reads TGTGCCAGCAGTTACTCTGGGGGTGGGAATTCACCCCTCCACTTT. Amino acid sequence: CASSYSGGGNSPLHF.

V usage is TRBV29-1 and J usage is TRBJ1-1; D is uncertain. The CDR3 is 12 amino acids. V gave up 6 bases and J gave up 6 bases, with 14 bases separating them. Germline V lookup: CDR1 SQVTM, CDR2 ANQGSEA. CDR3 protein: CSVISGTAEAFF. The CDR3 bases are TGCAGCGTAATATCAGGTACTGCTGAAGCTTTCTTT.

The CDR3 loop is CASSPDRVNQPQHF. The CDR3 nucleotides read TGTGCCAGCTCCCCCGACAGGGTTAATCAGCCCCAGCATTTT. V usage is TRBV27 and J usage is TRBJ1-5; TRBD1 matches 7 bases. This CDR3 spans 14 amino acids. Trimming took 8 bases from V and 4 from J; bases not matched to a gene: 8. CDR1 MNHEY and CDR2 SMNVEV come from the germline V gene (reference sequence).

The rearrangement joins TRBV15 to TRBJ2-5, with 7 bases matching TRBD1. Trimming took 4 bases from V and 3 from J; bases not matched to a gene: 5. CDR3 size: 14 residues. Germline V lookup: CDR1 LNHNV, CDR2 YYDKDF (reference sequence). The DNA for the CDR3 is TGTGCCACCAGCATGGACAGGATAAAAGAGACCCAGTACTTC. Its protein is CATSMDRIKETQYF.

This chain's CDR3 is CASSVLAGAYNEQFF. CDR3 sequence (DNA): TGTGCCAGCAGCGTGCTAGCGGGGGCCTACAATGAGCAGTTCTTC. The chain couples TRBV9 to TRBJ2-1, with TRBD2 identical over 10 bases. Losses at the gene ends were 2 bases for V and 2 bases for J; bases not matched to a gene: 1. Germline CDR1 is SGDLS and CDR2 is YYNGEE. This CDR3 contains 15 residues. The full variable domain, with the rest looked up from reference TRBV9 and TRBJ2-1, is DSGVTQTPKHLITATGQRVTLRCSPRSGDLSVYWYQQSLDQGLQFLIQYYNGEERAKGNILERFSAQQFPDLHSELNLSSLELGDSALYFCASSVLAGAYNEQFFGPGTRLTVL.